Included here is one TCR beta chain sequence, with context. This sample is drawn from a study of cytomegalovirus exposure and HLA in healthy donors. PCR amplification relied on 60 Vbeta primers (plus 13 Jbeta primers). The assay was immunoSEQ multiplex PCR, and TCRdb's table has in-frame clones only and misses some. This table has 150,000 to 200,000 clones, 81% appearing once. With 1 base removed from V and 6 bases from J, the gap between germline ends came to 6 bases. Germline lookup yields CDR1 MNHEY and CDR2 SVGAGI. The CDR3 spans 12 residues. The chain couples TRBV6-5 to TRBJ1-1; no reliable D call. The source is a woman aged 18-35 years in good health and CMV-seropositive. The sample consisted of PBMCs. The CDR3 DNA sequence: TGTGCCAGCAGTTACTACGGGGCTGAAGCTTTCTTT. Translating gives CASSYYGAEAFF.